The 29 T cell receptor beta chains below all came from one sample that was sequenced in a study of post-analysis software for immune sequencing data. Findings and caveats of the study: Patients had higher frequencies than controls of roughly five TRBV segments, including TRBV5-6, TRBV5-1 and TRBV20-1.

Unique molecular identifiers were built into the TCR beta cDNA libraries. TCRdb redid the calling of the PCR reads with MiXCR, one entry per CDR3 protein. The profile shows about 500,000 distinct CDR3 sequences, roughly 46% of them singletons. The antigens of these receptors remain unknown. The source material was blood. The source of these receptors is a girl between 5 and 17 years old with multiple sclerosis.

The rearrangement uses TRBV5-1 and TRBJ1-1; D is perhaps TRBD1 (6 bases). The CDR3 extends over 13 amino acids. V was clipped by 1 base and J by 7 bases, with 11 bases between them. Per germline, CDR1 SGHRS and CDR2 YFSETQ. Here the CDR3 DNA reads TGCGCCAGCAGCTTGACCAGGGGCAGTGAAGCTTTCTTT. Encoded protein: CASSLTRGSEAFF.

The V gene is TRBV6-2 or TRBV6-3, the J gene TRBJ2-7; 7 bases are shared with TRBD2. Germline V lookup: CDR1 MNHEY, CDR2 SVGEGT. The CDR3 contains 14 residues. V shed 7 bases and J 2 bases; nucleotides not matched to a gene: 8. Here the CDR3 reads CASKRLAETYEQYF. CDR3 bases: TGTGCCAGCAAGAGGCTAGCGGAGACCTACGAGCAGTACTTC.

The V call is TRBV6-5, the J call TRBJ2-7, with D unresolved. Germline V gene sequence: CDR1 MNHEY, CDR2 SVGAGI. V was shortened by 6 bases and J by 1 base, with 13 bases between the two germline ends. The CDR3 has 14 amino acids. CDR3 in DNA: TGTGCCAGCAGCAACAAGGTAAAATCCTACGAGCAGTACTTC. Its translation is CASSNKVKSYEQYF.

In its sample, this clonotype was seen a few times. The chain has TRBV10-2 and TRBJ2-1; D call uncertain. Germline CDR1 reads WSHSY; CDR2 reads SAAADI. CDR3 length: 13 amino acids. V shed 6 bases and J shed 5 bases, with 11 bases lying between them. The CDR3 region is CASSPQRNNEQFF. In DNA form, the CDR3 reads TGCGCCAGCAGCCCCCAGCGAAACAATGAGCAGTTCTTC.

This clonotype was seen more than once but under ten times. The chain links TRBV5-6 to TRBJ2-1, with 8 bases fitting TRBD2. This CDR3 is 17 amino acids long. Germline CDR1 reads SGHDT; CDR2 reads YYEEEE. The J segment lost 0 bases and the V segment lost 4 bases, leaving 9 bases of the junction unmatched. Here the CDR3 DNA reads TGTGCCAGCAGCCCTCAACTAGCGGCAGACTCCTACAATGAGCAGTTCTTC. Amino acid sequence: CASSPQLAADSYNEQFF.

The chain is built from TRBV14 and TRBJ1-2; no firm D call. V gave up 4 bases and J gave up 8 bases, with 20 bases separating them. The CDR3 contains 15 residues. The germline CDR1 and CDR2 sequences are SGHDN and FVKESK. DNA for the CDR3: TGTGCCAGCAGCCTCACGACAATCGGACTCGGCGGCTACACCTTC. Amino acids: CASSLTTIGLGGYTF.

This chain connects TRBV5-7 to TRBJ2-7; possibly TRBD1 or TRBD2 for D (5 bases each). TRBV5-7 is an open reading frame whose function is uncertain. This CDR3 spans 14 amino acids. V shed 3 bases and J shed 5 bases, with 15 bases lying between them. For the CDR3, the DNA is TGTGCCAGCAGCTCCGACGGGGCAAGCCACGAGCAGTACTTC. Translation: CASSSDGASHEQYF.

This clonotype was seen a few times. The rearrangement links TRBV13 to TRBJ1-2; tentatively, D is TRBD1 (5 bases). The CDR3 is 14 amino acids. V was pared by 1 base and J by 4 bases, with 10 bases between. Germline lookup yields CDR1 PRHDT and CDR2 FYEKMQ (reference sequence). CDR3 in amino acids: CASSLVTAGYGYTF. CDR3 nucleotides: TGTGCCAGCAGCTTAGTGACAGCCGGCTATGGCTACACCTTC.

There are a few counts of this clonotype. V usage is TRBV29-1 and J usage is TRBJ1-4; TRBD1 aligns across 8 bases. The CDR3 consists of 12 residues. The V gene end was trimmed by 5 bases and the J gene end by 8 bases; junction bases not matched to a gene: 4. The germline gives CDR1 SQVTM, CDR2 ANQGSEA. The CDR3 region has the DNA TGCAGCGTTTACGGGACAGGAGAAAAACTGTTTTTT. Amino acids: CSVYGTGEKLFF.

This clonotype was found a few times. The chain has TRBV29-1 and TRBJ2-1; 11 bases are shared with TRBD1. The CDR3 loop spans 16 amino acids. With V trimmed by 6 bases and J by 8 bases, 15 bases remained unmatched. Germline loops: CDR1 SQVTM, CDR2 ANQGSEA. Here the CDR3 DNA reads TGCAGCGTCGACGCCCTCGGACAGGGGGCGATTGATGAGCAGTTCTTC. Protein: CSVDALGQGAIDEQFF.

V and J are TRBV3-1 and TRBJ2-5, with D possibly being TRBD1 (6 bases). The CDR3 runs to 16 residues. Germline loops: CDR1 LGHDT, CDR2 YNNKEL (reference sequence). Trimming pared 3 bases from V and 5 bases from J, leaving 19 bases between. The CDR3 here is CASSHLDSFKPETQYF. The CDR3 DNA reads TGTGCCAGCAGCCACCTGGACAGTTTTAAGCCGGAGACCCAGTACTTC.

This clonotype has more than one count but fewer than ten. The V gene is TRBV7-2, the J gene TRBJ1-2; D unresolved. The CDR3 consists of 13 residues. Trimming cost V 1 base and J 4 bases, with 7 bases left between them. Germline V gene lookup returns CDR1 SGHTA and CDR2 FQGNSA. Written as DNA, the CDR3 is TGTGCCAGCAGCTTAGGGAGCTGCTATGGCTACACCTTC. This gives the protein CASSLGSCYGYTF. The full variable domain, in which reference TRBV7-2 and TRBJ1-2 provide the parts outside the CDR3, is GAGVSQSPSNKVTEKGKDVELRCDPISGHTALYWYRQSLGQGLEFLIYFQGNSAPDKSGLPSDRFSAERTGGSVSTLTIQRTQQEDSAVYLCASSLGSCYGYTFGSGTRLTVV.

This clonotype occurred once. V usage is TRBV12-3 or TRBV12-4 and J usage is TRBJ2-3; no firm D call. Between the trimmed V and J ends, which lost 5 bases and 6 bases, there was a span of 21 bases. CDR3 length equals 16 residues. The CDR3 DNA sequence: TGTGCCAGCAGTCTCTTTGGGCGGAGTTTCGGGGATACGCAGTATTTT. It is translated as CASSLFGRSFGDTQYF.

This clonotype was recorded at least ten times. The chain links TRBV5-5 to TRBJ2-7; D unresolved. The CDR3 consists of 14 residues. Trimming shortened V by 1 base and J by 0 bases, and 8 bases separated the two germline ends. Germline V gives CDR1 SGHKS, CDR2 YYEKEE (reference sequence). The chain's CDR3 is CASSLLGSSYEQYF. The CDR3 DNA reads TGTGCCAGCAGCTTGCTAGGCAGCTCCTACGAGCAGTACTTC.

Only a few counts were recorded for this clonotype. The rearrangement uses TRBV9 and TRBJ2-1, with no clear D. CDR3 size: 11 residues. CDR1 and CDR2 from the germline V gene are SGDLS and YYNGEE. V lost 0 bases and J 10 bases, leaving 5 bases between the germline ends. The CDR3 bases are TGTGCCAGCAGCGTAGGTCGGGAGCAGTTCTTC. It codes for CASSVGREQFF.

The chain employs TRBV20-1 and TRBJ2-1, with TRBD2 matching 7 bases. The germline CDR1 and CDR2 sequences are DFQATT and SNEGSKA (reference sequence). V lost 7 bases and J lost 5; bases outside the gene matches: 11. The CDR3 has 14 amino acids. DNA of the CDR3: TGCAGTGGTCTTCCGGGACTACCAAACAATGAGCAGTTCTTC. Protein sequence: CSGLPGLPNNEQFF.

The chain couples TRBV7-3 to TRBJ2-3; 12 nucleotides match TRBD2. Trimming at V came to 5 bases and at J to 3 bases, leaving 3 bases not matched to a gene. This CDR3 is 15 amino acids long. Germline loops: CDR1 SGHTA, CDR2 FQGTGA. Here the CDR3 DNA reads TGTGCCAGCAGCCGGACTAGCGGGAAAACAGATACGCAGTATTTT. It codes for CASSRTSGKTDTQYF. Variable domain in full (rest from reference TRBV7-3 and TRBJ2-3): GAGVSQTPSNKVTEKGKYVELRCDPISGHTALYWYRQSLGQGPEFLIYFQGTGAADDSGLPNDRFFAVRPEGSVSTLKIQRTERGDSAVYLCASSRTSGKTDTQYFGPGTRLTVL.

The chain carries TRBV29-1 and TRBJ1-4, with D uncertain. Germline V gives CDR1 SQVTM, CDR2 ANQGSEA. Between the trimmed V and J ends, which lost 6 bases and 0 bases, there was a span of 8 bases. This CDR3 comprises 13 residues. The CDR3: CSVQATTNEKLFF. In DNA, the CDR3 is TGCAGCGTCCAGGCGACAACTAATGAAAAACTGTTTTTT.

This clonotype was recorded once. V and J are TRBV5-1 and TRBJ1-5; D unresolved. From germline, CDR1 is SGHRS and CDR2 YFSETQ. This CDR3 comprises 15 residues. V lost 2 bases and J 0 bases, leaving 9 bases between the germline ends. This CDR3 is CASSFEPNSNQPQHF. For the CDR3, the DNA is TGCGCCAGCAGCTTTGAACCAAATAGCAATCAGCCCCAGCATTTT.

The chain couples TRBV27 to TRBJ2-1, with 12 bases fitting TRBD2. The trim removed 8 bases at V and 4 bases at J, leaving 9 bases unmatched. There are 16 residues in the CDR3. Germline values: CDR1 MNHEY, CDR2 SMNVEV (reference sequence). CDR3 protein: CASGLPGLAGYNEQFF. The CDR3 DNA follows: TGTGCCAGCGGTCTCCCGGGACTAGCGGGTTACAATGAGCAGTTCTTC.

This sequence joins TRBV7-3 and TRBJ2-3, with D perhaps matching TRBD1 or TRBD2 (5 bases each). This CDR3 is 17 amino acids long. Germline V gives CDR1 SGHTA, CDR2 FQGTGA. Trimming took 5 bases from V and 1 from J, leaving 19 bases between them. The chain's CDR3 is CASSPSFQMGGTDTQYF. DNA for the CDR3: TGTGCCAGCAGCCCTTCATTCCAAATGGGGGGCACAGATACGCAGTATTTT.

This chain joins TRBV5-1 and TRBJ2-1; 8 bases match TRBD2. Germline V CDR1 and CDR2: SGHRS, YFSETQ. V lost 8 bases and J lost 7; bases outside the gene matches: 8. The CDR3 runs 13 residues. The CDR3: CASRAGVVNEQFF. CDR3 DNA: TGCGCCAGTAGAGCGGGAGTAGTTAATGAGCAGTTCTTC.

A remark on this clonotype: The junction does not match germline at one end; this may be a read error. The chain is built from TRBV25-1 and TRBJ2-3; no definite D call. Germline V gives CDR1 MGHDK, CDR2 SYGVNS. The CDR3 extends over 12 amino acids. In DNA form, the CDR3 reads TGTGCCAGCAGTGAATATCTAGATACGCAATATTTT. Translating gives CASSEYLDTQYF.

This chain uses TRBV5-5 with TRBJ2-3; unclear D gene. From germline, CDR1 is SGHKS and CDR2 YYEKEE (reference sequence). The CDR3 loop spans 13 amino acids. V lost 4 bases and J lost 0, with 6 bases in between. The CDR3 sequence: CASSGDSTDTQYF. In DNA form, the CDR3 reads TGTGCCAGCAGCGGCGACAGCACAGATACGCAGTATTTT.

The chain has TRBV29-1 and TRBJ2-1; 9 nucleotides line up with TRBD2. CDR3 size: 13 residues. J was trimmed by 10 bases and V by 7 bases; bases with no gene match: 11. Per the germline V gene, CDR1 is SQVTM and CDR2 is ANQGSEA. CDR3 in amino acids: CSAAWREGYEQFF. In nucleotides, the CDR3 is TGCAGCGCTGCTTGGCGGGAGGGGTACGAGCAGTTCTTC.

In its sample, this clonotype was seen a few times. The V call is TRBV27, the J call TRBJ2-7; a possible D gene is TRBD2 (5 bases). There are 13 residues in the CDR3. CDR1 is MNHEY and CDR2 is SMNVEV in the germline V gene (reference sequence). V lost 1 base and J 6 bases, leaving 10 bases between the germline ends. CDR3 region: CASSLLGVGEQYF. In DNA form, the CDR3 reads TGTGCCAGCAGTTTATTGGGAGTGGGCGAGCAGTACTTC.

The CDR3 protein is CASSYSWGTEAFF. DNA for the CDR3: TGTGCCAGCAGTTACTCTTGGGGCACTGAAGCTTTCTTT. The J gene is TRBJ1-1, the V gene TRBV6-5, with unresolved D. The CDR3 loop spans 13 amino acids. CDR1 and CDR2 (germline): MNHEY, SVGAGI. Between the trimmed V and J ends, which lost 0 bases and 4 bases, there was a span of 6 bases.

This clonotype was counted a few times. This chain links TRBV7-2 with TRBJ2-7; 13 bases map to TRBD2. Germline-derived CDR1 and CDR2 are SGHTA and FQGNSA. The V and J ends lost 2 bases and 1 base, in that order; junction bases with no gene match: 5. CDR3 size: 17 residues. The CDR3 loop is CASSLTSGRVESYEQYF. DNA of the CDR3: TGTGCCAGCAGCTTAACTAGCGGGAGGGTAGAATCCTACGAGCAGTACTTC.

V is TRBV5-1 and J is TRBJ2-7; D is perhaps TRBD1 (5 bases). The germline gives CDR1 SGHRS, CDR2 YFSETQ. The CDR3 sequence is 13 residues long. Trimming removed 2 bases at V and 3 bases at J, with 9 bases between. CDR3 in amino acids: CASSFQGDYEQYF. As DNA, the CDR3 is TGCGCCAGCAGCTTCCAGGGTGACTACGAGCAGTACTTC.